The rows below give T cell receptor beta chains drawn from one sample of a study of blood T cell repertoires in COVID-19. Measured with immunoSEQ multiplex PCR; TCRdb has only the in-frame clones, and not every one. The sample contains 60,000 to 75,000 clones, approximately 90% of which appear only once. The sample consisted of peripheral blood. These receptors came from an elderly woman with acute or convalescent COVID-19. CDR3s include the opening cysteine and the closing phenylalanine or tryptophan. The D gene is left open where the match is weak. Rows may omit the clone size; those that give it use once, few, many or a size class.

clone_size	v_call	j_call	d_call	cdr3_aa	cdr3_nt
-	TRBV5-1	TRBJ1-1	-	CASSPTTGGVTEAFF	TGCGCCAGCAGCCCTACCACCGGGGGTGTCACTGAAGCTTTCTTT
-	TRBV14	TRBJ2-5	TRBD1	CASSPLGTGDAETQYF	TGTGCCAGCAGCCCACTAGGGACAGGGGACGCGGAGACCCAGTACTTC
-	TRBV7-9	TRBJ1-5	-	CASSQQTSNQPQHF	TGTGCCAGCAGCCAACAGACTAGCAATCAGCCCCAGCATTTT
-	TRBV6-2/TRBV6-3	TRBJ2-1	TRBD2	CASSSPGGVEQFF	TGTGCCAGCAGTTCCCCGGGGGGTGTTGAGCAGTTCTTC
-	TRBV11-2	TRBJ2-3	-	CASSLDPRSTDTQYF	TGTGCCAGCAGCTTAGACCCGCGGTCCACAGATACGCAGTATTTT
-	TRBV7-9	TRBJ1-5	TRBD1	CASTLTGGAGQPQHF	TGTGCCAGCACCCTGACAGGGGGCGCGGGGCAGCCCCAGCATTTT
-	TRBV6-2/TRBV6-3	TRBJ2-5	-	CASSQSSTTQYF	TGTGCCAGCAGTCAGTCCTCCACAACCCAGTACTTC
-	TRBV11-3	TRBJ2-2	TRBD2	CASSLGFSGRSTGELFF	TGTGCCAGCAGCTTAGGTTTTAGCGGGAGGTCCACCGGGGAGCTGTTTTTT
-	TRBV24-1	TRBJ2-5	-	CATSDSALGGGETQYF	TGTGCCACCAGTGATTCCGCCTTGGGTGGGGGGGAGACCCAGTACTTC
-	TRBV28	TRBJ2-1	-	CASSDTVSSYNEQFF	TGTGCCAGCAGTGATACGGTGAGCTCCTACAATGAGCAGTTCTTC
-	TRBV29-1	TRBJ2-5	TRBD2	CSVELAGEETQYF	TGCAGCGTTGAACTAGCGGGAGAAGAGACCCAGTACTTC
-	TRBV6-6	TRBJ1-1	TRBD1	CASGGQRNMNTEAFF	TGTGCCAGCGGGGGACAGAGAAACATGAACACTGAAGCTTTCTTT
-	TRBV2	TRBJ1-4	-	CASSEGRTNEKLFF	TGTGCCAGCAGTGAAGGTCGGACTAACGAAAAACTGTTTTTT
-	TRBV10-3	TRBJ1-5	-	CAISEGRGQPQHF	TGTGCCATCAGTGAAGGAAGAGGTCAGCCCCAGCATTTT
-	TRBV3-1/TRBV3-2	TRBJ2-3	-	CASSSSGGLTDTQYF	TGTGCCAGCAGCTCCTCCGGGGGTCTTACAGATACGCAGTATTTT
-	TRBV6-5	TRBJ1-5	TRBD1	CASIGTGGQPQHF	TGTGCCAGCATCGGGACAGGGGGTCAGCCCCAGCATTTT
-	TRBV28	TRBJ2-7	-	CASIPGGSSYEQYF	TGTGCCAGCATCCCCGGCGGATCCTCCTACGAGCAGTACTTC
-	TRBV11-2	TRBJ2-3	TRBD2	CASSSLRGGRTDTQYF	TGTGCCAGCAGCTCCCTCCGGGGGGGGAGGACAGATACGCAGTATTTT
-	TRBV28	TRBJ1-6	-	CASSLWGGNNSPLHF	TGTGCCAGCAGTTTATGGGGGGGAAATAATTCACCCCTCCACTTT
-	TRBV5-4	TRBJ2-1	TRBD2	CASSPGLAGLRTYNEQFF	TGTGCCAGCAGCCCCGGACTAGCGGGGTTGAGGACTTACAATGAGCAGTTCTTC
few	TRBV7-6	TRBJ1-2	TRBD1	CASSRLTQGADGYTF	TGTGCCAGCAGCCGCTTAACACAGGGGGCTGATGGCTACACCTTC
-	TRBV29-1	TRBJ1-2	-	CSGGGYTF	TGCAGCGGTGGCGGCTACACCTTC
-	TRBV6-5	TRBJ2-1	-	CASKLSSYNEQFF	TGTGCCAGCAAATTGAGCTCCTACAATGAGCAGTTCTTC
-	TRBV25-1	TRBJ2-2	-	CASSDRPHTGELFF	TGTGCCAGCAGTGACAGGCCCCACACCGGGGAGCTGTTTTTT
-	TRBV3-1/TRBV3-2	TRBJ1-1	-	CASSLGGRAEAFF	TGTGCCAGCAGCCTGGGGGGTCGTGCTGAAGCTTTCTTT
-	TRBV5-1	TRBJ1-5	-	CASSFEGDQPQHF	TGCGCCAGCAGCTTCGAGGGGGATCAGCCCCAGCATTTT
-	TRBV27	TRBJ1-2	TRBD1	CASRGKGAEGYTF	TGTGCCAGCAGGGGGAAGGGGGCAGAAGGCTACACCTTC
-	TRBV11-2	TRBJ1-2	-	CASSQRAGGRSRGYTF	TGTGCCAGCAGCCAACGGGCGGGGGGGAGGTCTCGCGGCTACACCTTC
-	TRBV5-1	TRBJ2-2	-	CASDWGRGNTGELFF	TGCGCCAGCGATTGGGGCAGGGGGAACACCGGGGAGCTGTTTTTT
once	TRBV9	TRBJ2-1	-	CASSVGVSARAEQFF	TGTGCCAGCAGCGTAGGGGTTAGCGCTCGGGCTGAGCAGTTCTTC
-	TRBV5-1	TRBJ1-4	-	CASSFGLGATNEKLFF	TGCGCCAGCAGCTTCGGGCTAGGGGCAACTAATGAAAAACTGTTTTTT
-	TRBV6-6	TRBJ1-5	TRBD1	CASSDRGNQPQHF	TGTGCCAGCAGTGACAGGGGTAATCAGCCCCAGCATTTT
-	TRBV2	TRBJ2-4	-	CASRGGLKGNIQYF	TGTGCCAGCAGAGGGGGATTAAAGGGAAACATTCAGTACTTC
-	TRBV28	TRBJ2-2	-	CASNFRTEELFF	TGTGCCAGCAACTTTAGGACAGAAGAGCTGTTTTTT
-	TRBV5-8	TRBJ2-7	TRBD1	CASSFYRGVFQEQYF	TGTGCCAGCAGCTTCTACAGGGGGGTTTTTCAGGAGCAGTACTTC
few	TRBV20-1	TRBJ2-7	TRBD2	CSASPPGLAAGEQYF	TGCAGTGCTAGTCCTCCGGGACTAGCGGCTGGCGAGCAGTACTTC
-	TRBV7-7	TRBJ2-1	TRBD2	CASSLGGLVGNEQFF	TGTGCCAGCAGCTTAGGAGGACTAGTGGGGAATGAGCAGTTCTTC
few	TRBV19	TRBJ1-5	-	CASRSGYQPQHF	TGTGCCAGTAGATCAGGGTATCAGCCCCAGCATTTT
-	TRBV19	TRBJ1-2	-	CASRAGGNLLGGYTF	TGTGCCAGTAGGGCTGGAGGAAACTTATTAGGTGGCTACACCTTC
-	TRBV5-1	TRBJ2-5	-	CASSLGRTQETQYF	TGCGCCAGCAGCTTGGGACGGACTCAAGAGACCCAGTACTTC
-	TRBV4-3	TRBJ1-2	-	CASSQQGHLGGYTF	TGCGCCAGCAGCCAACAAGGACATCTGGGTGGCTACACCTTC
once	TRBV6-1	TRBJ2-5	-	CASSELRGQETQYF	TGTGCCAGCAGTGAACTAAGAGGGCAAGAGACCCAGTACTTC
-	TRBV4-1	TRBJ1-2	-	CASSQDLQAGPYGYTF	TGCGCCAGCAGCCAAGATCTTCAGGCAGGCCCCTATGGCTACACCTTC
-	TRBV5-1	TRBJ1-2	-	CASSVQGGEYGYTF	TGCGCCAGCAGCGTACAGGGAGGGGAGTATGGCTACACCTTC
once	TRBV9	TRBJ2-2	TRBD1	CASRQGAITGELFF	TGTGCCAGCAGACAGGGGGCAATTACCGGGGAGCTGTTTTTT
-	TRBV6-2/TRBV6-3	TRBJ2-7	TRBD2	CASSPSGASGAYEQYF	TGTGCCAGCAGCCCTAGTGGGGCTAGCGGGGCCTACGAGCAGTACTTC
many	TRBV19	TRBJ1-2	-	CASSIDRQANYGYTF	TGTGCCAGTAGTATAGATCGACAGGCCAACTATGGCTACACCTTC
-	TRBV18	TRBJ1-1	-	CASSPPRGRTEAFF	TGTGCCAGCTCACCACCCAGGGGAAGGACTGAAGCTTTCTTT
-	TRBV19	TRBJ2-3	-	CASRDRGRGGDTQYF	TGTGCCAGTCGAGATAGAGGCAGGGGCGGGGATACGCAGTATTTT
-	TRBV3-1/TRBV3-2	TRBJ2-7	-	CASSQVGRVAAGLHEQYF	TGTGCCAGCAGCCAAGTAGGCAGGGTAGCGGCGGGGCTCCACGAGCAGTACTTC
-	TRBV6-1	TRBJ1-5	-	CASSGPRTVGSNQPQHF	TGTGCCAGCAGTGGGCCCAGGACAGTAGGTAGCAATCAGCCCCAGCATTTT
once	TRBV19	TRBJ1-5	-	CASSIRQVGQPQHF	TGTGCCAGTAGTATTCGCCAGGTCGGTCAGCCCCAGCATTTT
-	TRBV6-5	TRBJ1-2	-	CASRGWGHYGYTF	TGTGCCAGCAGAGGCTGGGGCCACTATGGCTACACCTTC
-	TRBV4-3	TRBJ1-3	-	CASSQGASGNTIYF	TGCGCCAGCAGCCAGGGGGCGTCTGGAAACACCATATATTTT
-	TRBV4-1	TRBJ2-1	-	CASSHPTRDRYNEQFF	TGCGCCAGCAGCCATCCAACTCGTGACAGATACAATGAGCAGTTCTTC
many	TRBV20-1	TRBJ2-7	-	CSASGTYEQYF	TGCAGTGCTAGCGGGACCTACGAGCAGTACTTC
-	TRBV10-3	TRBJ2-7	TRBD1	CAISAVLTGSYEQYF	TGTGCCATCAGTGCAGTCCTGACAGGGAGTTACGAGCAGTACTTC
-	TRBV7-8	TRBJ2-7	TRBD2	CASSLVGGYALEEQYF	TGTGCCAGCAGCTTAGTGGGGGGGTATGCCCTCGAGGAGCAGTACTTC
-	TRBV9	TRBJ1-2	-	CASSVDGSSANYGYTF	TGTGCCAGCAGCGTAGATGGGAGCTCGGCTAACTATGGCTACACCTTC